The 12 T cell receptor beta chains given below trace back to one sample, sequenced in a study of T cell responses to AZD1222 COVID-19 vaccine. The protocol was immunoSEQ multiplex PCR, while the TCRdb copy is restricted to in-frame clones and leaves out a portion. The sample lists some 110,000 clones, roughly 88% occurring once. Source: peripheral blood, taken on day 0 of AZD1222 vaccination. The source of these receptors is an adult in good health.

The chain employs TRBV28 and TRBJ1-1, with 8 bases that match TRBD1. V trimming: 7 bases; J trimming: 4 bases; junction bases outside the gene matches: 2. CDR1 MDHEN and CDR2 SYDVKM come from the germline V gene. The CDR3 runs 12 residues. As DNA, the CDR3 is TGTGCCAGCATCCAGGGGGCCACTGAAGCTTTCTTT. Translating it yields CASIQGATEAFF. Based on the CDR3 plus reference TRBV28 and TRBJ1-1, the full variable domain is DVKVTQSSRYLVKRTGEKVFLECVQDMDHENMFWYRQDPGLGLRLIYFSYDVKMKEKGDIPEGYSVSREKKERFSLILESASTNQTSMYLCASIQGATEAFFGQGTRLTVV.

This sequence joins TRBV7-9 and TRBJ1-2; 11 nucleotides agree with TRBD1. V dropped 5 bases and J dropped 2; count of bases not matched to a gene: 1. The CDR3 length is 14 residues. Germline V gene lookup returns CDR1 SEHNR and CDR2 FQNEAQ (reference sequence). Here the CDR3 DNA reads TGTGCCAGCAGCCGGGACAGGGGGAACTATGGCTACACCTTC. Residues: CASSRDRGNYGYTF.

The chain combines TRBV7-2 with TRBJ2-7; 7 bases are shared with TRBD2. V was pared by 2 bases and J by 5 bases, with 6 bases of the junction left unmatched. This CDR3 comprises 14 residues. CDR1 is SGHTA and CDR2 is FQGNSA in the germline V gene. CDR3 nucleotide sequence: TGTGCCAGCAGCTTATGGGGGGGGTTGGACGAGCAGTACTTC. Protein: CASSLWGGLDEQYF.

This chain joins TRBV7-6 and TRBJ1-5; a possible D gene is TRBD1 (5 bases). There are 18 residues in the CDR3. Trimming shortened V by 1 base and J by 6 bases, and 22 bases separated the two germline ends. Germline assignment: CDR1 SGHVS and CDR2 FNYEAQ. CDR3 bases: TGTGCCAGCAGCTTAGAGGCACGGGGGGAGGGGAGGGTTCAGCCCCAGCATTTT. This gives the protein CASSLEARGEGRVQPQHF.

The V and J genes are TRBV3-1 (or the pseudogene TRBV3-2) and TRBJ2-1, with D unresolved. With 5 bases removed from V and 6 bases from J, the gap between germline ends came to 20 bases. The CDR3 covers 16 residues. Germline V gene data show CDR1 as LGHDT and CDR2 as YNNKEL (reference sequence). CDR3 nucleotides: TGTGCCAGCAGCTCTCCCTCGCTCCTCAGAGGCAATGAGCAGTTCTTC. The encoded protein is CASSSPSLLRGNEQFF.

This chain joins TRBV11-2 and TRBJ2-4, with 13 bases identical to TRBD2. The germline V gene has CDR1 SGHAT and CDR2 FQNNGV. The CDR3 length is 16 residues. Trimming removed 5 bases from V and 7 bases from J; junction bases left unmatched: 8. Written as DNA, the CDR3 is TGTGCCAGCAGCCCCAGGACTAGCGGGAGTTTGAACATTCAGTACTTC. Encoded protein: CASSPRTSGSLNIQYF. Combining the CDR3 with reference TRBV11-2 and TRBJ2-4 gives the whole variable domain EAGVAQSPRYKIIEKRQSVAFWCNPISGHATLYWYQQILGQGPKLLIQFQNNGVVDDSQLPKDRFSAERLKGVDSTLKIQPAKLEDSAVYLCASSPRTSGSLNIQYFGAGTRLSVL.

The chain links TRBV5-5 to TRBJ1-1; 7 nucleotides match TRBD1. The CDR3 contains 18 residues. The J segment lost 4 bases and the V segment lost 4 bases, leaving 19 bases of the junction unmatched. Germline loops: CDR1 SGHKS, CDR2 YYEKEE (reference sequence). In DNA form, the CDR3 reads TGTGCCAGCAGCATCCAAGGGGGCGCGCCCCTCCTGCTCACTGAAGCTTTCTTT. Its protein is CASSIQGGAPLLLTEAFF. Looking up the rest from reference TRBV5-5 and TRBJ1-1 gives the full variable domain: DAGVTQSPTHLIKTRGQQVTLRCSPISGHKSVSWYQQVLGQGPQFIFQYYEKEERGRGNFPDRFSARQFPNYSSELNVNALLLGDSALYLCASSIQGGAPLLLTEAFFGQGTRLTVV.

The rearrangement links TRBV7-2 to TRBJ1-1; D gene unclear. Germline CDR1 SGHTA, CDR2 FQGNSA. The CDR3 consists of 13 residues. Trimming took off 3 bases at V and 0 bases at J, with 5 bases between the two ends. The CDR3 region has the DNA TGTGCCAGCAGCTTTCGAGTGAACACTGAAGCTTTCTTT. Translated: CASSFRVNTEAFF.

The sample holds one count of this clone. At one boundary the junction diverges from the germline segment, which might be a read error. This rearrangement joins TRBV7-9 to TRBJ2-2; D not resolved. The CDR3 consists of 11 residues. Germline assignment: CDR1 SEHNR and CDR2 FQNEAQ (reference sequence). CDR3 residues: CASRYTRELFF. The CDR3 DNA reads TGTGCCAGCAGATACACCAGGGAGCTGTTTTTT.

This chain links TRBV5-1 with TRBJ1-6; maybe TRBD1 (5 bases). CDR3 length: 14 amino acids. V lost 0 bases and J lost 11, with 12 bases in between. CDR1 SGHRS and CDR2 YFSETQ come from the germline V gene. CDR3 sequence reads: CASSLADRGAPLHF. The CDR3 DNA sequence: TGCGCCAGCAGCTTGGCTGATCGGGGGGCACCCCTCCACTTT.

This rearrangement joins TRBV6-5 to TRBJ2-7; D is tentatively TRBD1 or TRBD2 (5 bases each). Germline-derived CDR1 and CDR2 are MNHEY and SVGAGI. V was clipped by 2 bases and J by 2 bases, with 7 bases between them. The CDR3 runs to 13 residues. The CDR3 DNA follows: TGTGCCAGCAGTTACGGGGACGCCTACGAGCAGTACTTC. The encoded protein is CASSYGDAYEQYF.

This clone was detected only once. This rearrangement joins TRBV5-1 to TRBJ2-2; possible D gene TRBD1, 6 bases. Trimming took 0 bases from V and 6 from J, leaving 12 bases between them. CDR1 and CDR2 from the germline V gene are SGHRS and YFSETQ. This CDR3 is 15 amino acids long. DNA for the CDR3: TGCGCCAGCAGCTTGGATCGGACAGCGGCCGGGGAGCTGTTTTTT. Encoded protein: CASSLDRTAAGELFF.